This T cell receptor beta chain originates from a study of T cells in narcolepsy. Study as a whole: Donors had narcolepsy type 1 or type 2, or were healthy controls. Findings of the study overall: Reportedly, autoreactive clonotypes were serially detected in patients' blood but not controls'. HCRT-specific and TRIB2-specific autoreactive clonotypes appeared among same-patient CSF and blood CD4+ clonotypes.

A word on this clone: The antigen is undetermined.

The germline gives CDR1 SGHKS, CDR2 YYEKEE (reference sequence). V dropped 0 bases and J dropped 1 base, with 7 bases sitting between them. The CDR3 spans 14 residues. Sequencing was performed with immunoSEQ multiplex PCR; in TCRdb, only in-frame clones are kept and a portion is missing. The table includes approximately 8,100 clones, roughly 57% detected once. Sequences were obtained from CD45RA- memory CD8+ T cells from PBMCs. The sequence was collected from a human donor with narcolepsy. This chain links TRBV5-5 with TRBJ2-5; D uncertain. The CDR3 DNA reads as TGTGCCAGCAGCTTGGGGATTCTCCAAGAGACCCAGTACTTC. Encoded protein: CASSLGILQETQYF.